Following are 2 T cell receptor beta chains from one sample sequenced in a study of T cells in Graves' hyperthyroidism and ophthalmopathy (dated 2019 in TCRdb). Libraries were made using multiplex PCR. The sequencer was an Illumina HiSeq 2000. The TCR beta CDR3 regions were amplified from RNA transcripts. The TCR CDR3 was subjected to a first round of RT-PCR using the HTBI primer set and the Qiagen OneStep RT-PCR kit. TCRdb reworked the public reads: Q25 trimming with fastp, MiXCR clone assembly, productive beta chains retained. Under each unique CDR3 protein, matching rows form one entry showing the most common genes and DNA. Here the sample has approximately 720,000 distinct CDR3 sequences; roughly 20% occur a single time. The ten largest clones capture 16% of the sample. The sample was blood. All receptors derive from a woman between 50 and 59 years old with Graves' hyperthyroidism that later progressed to Graves' ophthalmopathy.

This clonotype was observed a handful of times. The rearrangement links TRBV29-1 to TRBJ2-5; either TRBD1 or TRBD2 may supply D (5 bases each). Looked up from germline, CDR1 is SQVTM and CDR2 is ANQGSEA. This CDR3 has 11 amino acids. The DNA for the CDR3 is TGCACCCATCGGGACCGGGAGACCCAGTACTTC. Its protein is CTHRDRETQYF.

Ten or more counts support this clonotype. The rearrangement uses TRBV5-4 and TRBJ1-2; 8 bases match TRBD1. Germline V gene sequence: CDR1 SGHNT, CDR2 YYREEE (reference sequence). There are 14 residues in the CDR3. Trimming removed 2 bases from V and 3 bases from J; junction bases left unmatched: 3. CDR3: CASSFQGADYGYTF. The CDR3 nucleotides read TGTGCCAGCAGCTTCCAGGGGGCGGACTATGGCTACACCTTC. The full variable domain, in which reference TRBV5-4 and TRBJ1-2 provide the parts outside the CDR3, is ETGVTQSPTHLIKTRGQQVTLRCSSQSGHNTVSWYQQALGQGPQFIFQYYREEENGRGNFPPRFSGLQFPNYSSELNVNALELDDSALYLCASSFQGADYGYTFGSGTRLTVV.